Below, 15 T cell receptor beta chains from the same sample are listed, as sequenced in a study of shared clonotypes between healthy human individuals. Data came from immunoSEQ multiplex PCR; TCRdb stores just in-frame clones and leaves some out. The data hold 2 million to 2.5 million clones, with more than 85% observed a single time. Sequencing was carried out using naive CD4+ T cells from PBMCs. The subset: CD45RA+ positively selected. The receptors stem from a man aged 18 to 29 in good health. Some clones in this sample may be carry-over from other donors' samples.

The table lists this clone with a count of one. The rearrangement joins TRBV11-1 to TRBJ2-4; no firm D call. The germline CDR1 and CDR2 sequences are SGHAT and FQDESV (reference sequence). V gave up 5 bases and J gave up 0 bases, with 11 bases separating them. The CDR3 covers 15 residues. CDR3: CASSPGFLAKNIQYF. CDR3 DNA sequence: TGTGCCAGCAGCCCCGGATTTCTAGCCAAAAACATTCAGTACTTC.

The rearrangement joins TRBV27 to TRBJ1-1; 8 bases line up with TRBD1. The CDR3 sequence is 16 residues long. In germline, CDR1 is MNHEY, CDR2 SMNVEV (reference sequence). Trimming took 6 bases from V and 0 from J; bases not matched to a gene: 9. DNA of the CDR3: TGTGCCAGCAGCCTTAGGCAGGACAGGGTGAACACTGAAGCTTTCTTT. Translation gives CASSLRQDRVNTEAFF.

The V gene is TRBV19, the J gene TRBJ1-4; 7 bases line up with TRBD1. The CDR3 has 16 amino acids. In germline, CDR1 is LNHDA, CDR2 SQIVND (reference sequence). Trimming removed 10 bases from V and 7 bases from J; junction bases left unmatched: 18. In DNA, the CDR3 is TGTGCCACCTCCGACGGAGGGGGAGGGGGCGGTGAAAAACTGTTTTTT. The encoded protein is CATSDGGGGGGEKLFF.

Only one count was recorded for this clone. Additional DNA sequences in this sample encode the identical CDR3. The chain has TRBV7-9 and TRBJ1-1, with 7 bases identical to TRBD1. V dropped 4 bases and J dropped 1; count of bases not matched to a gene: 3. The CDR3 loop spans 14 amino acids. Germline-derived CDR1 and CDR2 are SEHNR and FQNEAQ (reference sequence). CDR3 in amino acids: CASSSNRGNTEAFF. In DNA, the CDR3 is TGTGCCAGCAGCTCCAACAGGGGGAACACTGAAGCTTTCTTT. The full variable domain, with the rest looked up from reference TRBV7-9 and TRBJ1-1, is DTGVSQNPRHKITKRGQNVTFRCDPISEHNRLYWYRQTLGQGPEFLTYFQNEAQLEKSRLLSDRFSAERPKGSFSTLEIQRTEQGDSAMYLCASSSNRGNTEAFFGQGTRLTVV.

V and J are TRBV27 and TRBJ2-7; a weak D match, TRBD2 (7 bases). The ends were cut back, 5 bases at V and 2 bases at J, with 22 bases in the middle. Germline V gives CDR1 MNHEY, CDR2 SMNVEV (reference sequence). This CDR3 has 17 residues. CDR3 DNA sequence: TGTGCCAGCAGTCCGTGGGGGGGGGCGGGAAGTGCCTACGAGCAGTACTTC. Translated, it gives CASSPWGGAGSAYEQYF.

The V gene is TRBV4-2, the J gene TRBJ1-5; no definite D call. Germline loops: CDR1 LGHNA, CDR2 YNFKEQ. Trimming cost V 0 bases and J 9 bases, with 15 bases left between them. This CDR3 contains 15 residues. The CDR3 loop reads CASSQDGRNLGPQHF. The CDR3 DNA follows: TGTGCCAGCAGCCAAGATGGGAGGAACCTGGGGCCCCAGCATTTT.

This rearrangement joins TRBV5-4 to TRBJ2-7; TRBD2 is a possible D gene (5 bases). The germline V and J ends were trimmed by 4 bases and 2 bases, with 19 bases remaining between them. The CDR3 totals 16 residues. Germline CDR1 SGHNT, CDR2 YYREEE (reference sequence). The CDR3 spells CASSPVVGGPTYEQYF. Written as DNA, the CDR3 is TGTGCCAGCAGCCCGGTCGTAGGAGGACCTACCTACGAGCAGTACTTC.

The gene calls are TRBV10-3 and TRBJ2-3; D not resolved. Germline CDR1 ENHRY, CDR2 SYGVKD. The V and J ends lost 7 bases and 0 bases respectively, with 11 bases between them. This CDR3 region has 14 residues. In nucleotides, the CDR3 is TGTGCCATCATGCGAGGCAGTAGCACAGATACGCAGTATTTT. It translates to CAIMRGSSTDTQYF.

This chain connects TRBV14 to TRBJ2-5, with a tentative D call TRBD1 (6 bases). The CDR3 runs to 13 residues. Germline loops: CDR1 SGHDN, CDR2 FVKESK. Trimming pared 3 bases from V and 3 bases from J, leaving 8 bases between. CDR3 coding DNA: TGTGCCAGCAGCCAGAACAGGGAAGAGACCCAGTACTTC. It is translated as CASSQNREETQYF.

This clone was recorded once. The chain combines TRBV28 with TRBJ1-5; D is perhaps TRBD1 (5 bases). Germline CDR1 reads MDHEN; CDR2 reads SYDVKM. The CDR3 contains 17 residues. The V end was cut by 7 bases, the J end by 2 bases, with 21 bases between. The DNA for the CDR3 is TGTGCCAGCACCGCTTTGGGGCAGGGTAAGGGCAATCAGCCCCAGCATTTT. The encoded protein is CASTALGQGKGNQPQHF.

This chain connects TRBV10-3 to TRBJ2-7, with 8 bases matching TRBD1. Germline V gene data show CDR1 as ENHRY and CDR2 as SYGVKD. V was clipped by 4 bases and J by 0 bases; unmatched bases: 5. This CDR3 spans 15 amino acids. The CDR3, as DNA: TGTGCCATCAGTGTATGGGACAGGAGCTCCTACGAGCAGTACTTC. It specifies CAISVWDRSSYEQYF.

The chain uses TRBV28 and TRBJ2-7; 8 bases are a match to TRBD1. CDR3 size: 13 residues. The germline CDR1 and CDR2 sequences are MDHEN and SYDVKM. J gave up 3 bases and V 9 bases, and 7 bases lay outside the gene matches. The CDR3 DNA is TGTGCCAGTCGTCAGGGGGCGATCTACGAGCAGTACTTC. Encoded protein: CASRQGAIYEQYF.

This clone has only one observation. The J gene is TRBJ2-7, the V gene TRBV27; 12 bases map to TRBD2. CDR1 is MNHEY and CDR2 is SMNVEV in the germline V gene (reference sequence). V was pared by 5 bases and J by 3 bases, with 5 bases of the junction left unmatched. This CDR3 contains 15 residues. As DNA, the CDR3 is TGTGCCAGCAGTCTGGGACTAGCGGGCTACTACGAGCAGTACTTC. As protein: CASSLGLAGYYEQYF.

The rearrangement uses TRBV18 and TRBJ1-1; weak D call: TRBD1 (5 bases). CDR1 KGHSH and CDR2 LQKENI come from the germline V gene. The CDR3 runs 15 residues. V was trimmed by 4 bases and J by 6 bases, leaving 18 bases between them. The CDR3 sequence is CASSQVRQGLAEAFF. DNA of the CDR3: TGTGCCAGCTCACAGGTGCGGCAGGGCCTCGCTGAAGCTTTCTTT. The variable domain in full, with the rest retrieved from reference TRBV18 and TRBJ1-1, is NAGVMQNPRHLVRRRGQEARLRCSPMKGHSHVYWYRQLPEEGLKFMVYLQKENIIDESGMPKERFSAEFPKEGPSILRIQQVVRGDSAAYFCASSQVRQGLAEAFFGQGTRLTVV.

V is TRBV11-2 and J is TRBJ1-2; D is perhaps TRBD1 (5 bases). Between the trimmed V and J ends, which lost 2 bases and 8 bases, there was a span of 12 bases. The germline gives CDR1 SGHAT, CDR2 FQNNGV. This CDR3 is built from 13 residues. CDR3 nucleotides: TGTGCCAGCAGCTTACTTCAGGGATCCGGCTACACCTTC. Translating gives CASSLLQGSGYTF.